The clone carrying this TCR beta chain was counted many times. Its target is not known. Whole blood was used without fractionation, so all unsorted peripheral T cells were included. The RNA source was an approximately 2.6 ml peripheral blood draw. These data come from a study of HIV-infected patients and healthy controls. Germline V gene data show CDR1 as LGHNA and CDR2 as YSLEER. This CDR3 is built from 16 residues. V gave up 0 bases and J gave up 5 bases, with 16 bases separating them. Study-wide findings and caveats: CDR3 sharing between individuals was lower in HIV-infected patients than in healthy controls. MAIT alpha-chain CDR3s were frequent in healthy controls, depleted in HIV+.

About 450 ng RNA was reverse transcribed with alpha and beta constant-region primers. Separate chain-specific third strand synthesis with multiplexing indices produced the alpha and beta libraries. TCRdb reanalysed the 5' RACE reads using MiXCR and keeps one entry per CDR3 protein. This sample carries nearly 25,000 distinct CDR3 sequences, 8.5% of them seen once, and the ten largest clones take around 4.1%. The source of this sequence is an adult in good health. Material: blood. The chain has TRBV4-3 and TRBJ1-1, with D perhaps TRBD1 (6 bases). The chain's CDR3 is CASSQDVSLRGTEAFF. The CDR3 DNA is TGCGCCAGCAGCCAAGATGTCTCGCTCAGGGGAACTGAAGCTTTCTTT.